This is a list of T cell receptor beta chains from one sample in a study of T cells and Merkel cell carcinoma outcomes. Assay used: immunoSEQ multiplex PCR; TCRdb lists only in-frame clones, some missing. The data show roughly 15,000 clones, roughly 80% seen once. Input material: tumor tissue from Merkel cell carcinoma. The receptor source for this set is a human donor with Merkel cell carcinoma. Both conserved end residues are part of each CDR3. The D gene is left open where the match is weak. Expanded clones are given a class, and other clones once, few, many or no size at all.

TRBD2	TRBV5-1	TRBJ2-1	NA	CASSLVYRLAGDYNEQFF	TGCGCCAGCAGCTTGGTATACAGGCTAGCGGGGGACTACAATGAGCAGTTCTTC
TRBD1	TRBV9	TRBJ1-3	NA	CASSRRTGGSRDGNTIYF	TGTGCCAGCAGTCGTAGGACAGGGGGCTCTAGGGATGGAAACACCATATATTTT
TRBD2	TRBV4-1	TRBJ2-3	NA	CASSQEGLGLATSTDTQYF	TGCGCCAGCAGCCAAGAAGGCCTGGGACTAGCGACGAGCACAGATACGCAGTATTTT
TRBD1	TRBV5-4	TRBJ1-3	NA	CASSPDRAGNTIYF	TGTGCCAGCAGCCCGGACAGGGCCGGGAACACCATATATTTT
NA	TRBV19	TRBJ2-5	few	CASSDSGQETQYF	TGTGCCAGTAGTGATTCGGGACAAGAGACCCAGTACTTC
TRBD1	TRBV9	TRBJ1-1	NA	CASSPRTGVFTEAFF	TGTGCCAGCAGCCCCCGGACAGGGGTTTTCACTGAAGCTTTCTTT
NA	TRBV28	TRBJ1-2	few	CASSPSRTLNYGYTF	TGTGCCAGCAGTCCCTCCCGGACACTTAACTATGGCTACACCTTC
NA	TRBV5-1	TRBJ1-1	NA	CASSFAGPTEAFF	TGCGCCAGCAGCTTCGCAGGCCCCACTGAAGCTTTCTTT
TRBD1	TRBV11-2	TRBJ2-7	NA	CASSQGVWDEQYF	TGTGCCAGCAGTCAGGGGGTATGGGACGAGCAGTACTTC
NA	TRBV5-1	TRBJ2-5	once	CASSASRVQETQYF	TGCGCCAGCAGCGCCTCCAGGGTCCAAGAGACCCAGTACTTC
TRBD2	TRBV2	TRBJ2-5	NA	CASSTGLAGGVAETQYF	TGTGCCAGCAGTACGGGACTAGCGGGAGGAGTTGCCGAGACCCAGTACTTC
TRBD1	TRBV15	TRBJ1-2	NA	CATSTRLTGDGYTF	TGTGCCACCAGCACACGCCTGACAGGGGATGGCTACACCTTC
NA	TRBV2	TRBJ1-1	NA	CASSEQPNTEAFF	TGTGCCAGCAGTGAACAGCCGAACACTGAAGCTTTCTTT
NA	TRBV28	TRBJ1-5	few	CASRIGGASDQPQHF	TGTGCCAGCAGAATCGGGGGGGCTTCGGATCAGCCCCAGCATTTT
NA	TRBV9	TRBJ1-2	NA	CASSVEIGGRVGGYTF	TGTGCCAGCAGCGTAGAAATCGGGGGCAGAGTGGGTGGCTACACCTTC
TRBD1	TRBV2	TRBJ2-3	NA	CASRERTGRWDTQYF	TGTGCCAGCAGGGAAAGGACAGGGCGGTGGGATACGCAGTATTTT
TRBD1	TRBV11-3	TRBJ1-2	NA	CASSWDRGKHLNYGYTF	TGTGCCAGCAGCTGGGACAGGGGAAAACATCTAAACTATGGCTACACCTTC
NA	TRBV4-2	TRBJ2-3	NA	CASSSGLSTDTQYF	TGTGCCAGCAGCTCCGGACTGAGCACAGATACGCAGTATTTT
NA	TRBV4-2	TRBJ1-1	few	CASSQGRNTEAFF	TGTGCCAGCAGTCAGGGAAGGAACACTGAAGCTTTCTTT
NA	TRBV6-1	TRBJ2-3	NA	CASSEAVGSGADTQYF	TGTGCCAGCAGTGAAGCGGTGGGGTCGGGGGCAGATACGCAGTATTTT
TRBD1	TRBV5-1	TRBJ2-2	medium-sized	CASSLGGQDTGELFF	TGCGCCAGCAGCTTGGGAGGACAGGACACCGGGGAGCTGTTTTTT
NA	TRBV28	TRBJ1-1	NA	CASRRHPLGTEAFF	TGTGCCAGCAGGAGACACCCACTAGGTACTGAAGCTTTCTTT
NA	TRBV19	TRBJ2-1	NA	CASSIEGRNSEQFF	TGTGCCAGTAGTATTGAAGGGAGGAATAGTGAGCAGTTCTTC
TRBD2	TRBV6-6	TRBJ2-7	NA	CASSYSSGTGAEQYF	TGTGCCAGCAGTTACTCAAGCGGGACGGGCGCCGAGCAGTACTTC
NA	TRBV29-1	TRBJ2-3	NA	CSVVSTDTQYF	TGCAGCGTTGTATCCACAGATACGCAGTATTTT
NA	TRBV7-9	TRBJ1-2	NA	CASSPETDYGYTF	TGTGCCAGCAGCCCCGAGACTGACTATGGCTACACCTTC
TRBD1	TRBV6-6	TRBJ1-1	NA	CASRTQGRTEAFF	TGTGCCAGCAGGACACAGGGGCGCACTGAAGCTTTCTTT
TRBD1	TRBV5-4	TRBJ2-4	NA	CASSVPGTDKNIQYF	TGTGCCAGCAGCGTCCCCGGGACAGACAAAAACATTCAGTACTTC
NA	TRBV5-5	TRBJ1-1	once	CASSRVDRNTEAFF	TGTGCCAGCAGCAGAGTGGACAGAAACACTGAAGCTTTCTTT
NA	TRBV28	TRBJ1-2	NA	CASSSGGGYGYTF	TGTGCCAGCAGTTCCGGGGGAGGATATGGCTACACCTTC
TRBD1	TRBV6-5	TRBJ2-1	NA	CASSSRQGEGYNEQFF	TGTGCCAGCAGTTCACGACAGGGGGAGGGCTACAATGAGCAGTTCTTC
NA	TRBV6-9	TRBJ2-7	once	CASINAVGEQYF	TGTGCCAGCATAAATGCGGTGGGCGAGCAGTACTTC
NA	TRBV5-1	TRBJ2-7	few	CASILFVGQGLYEQYF	TGCGCCAGCATTCTTTTCGTGGGGCAGGGTCTCTACGAGCAGTACTTC
NA	TRBV10-3	TRBJ1-6	NA	CATMTVGNSPLHF	TGTGCCACTATGACGGTGGGAAATTCACCCCTCCACTTT
TRBD1	TRBV19	TRBJ1-5	NA	CASRGPGQGGGNQPQHF	TGTGCCAGTAGGGGACCGGGACAGGGAGGGGGTAATCAGCCCCAGCATTTT
TRBD1	TRBV28	TRBJ1-4	few	CASSFLGQGEKLFF	TGTGCCAGCAGTTTTTTAGGACAGGGAGAAAAACTGTTTTTT
TRBD1	TRBV5-6	TRBJ2-2	NA	CASRQTGTGAGELFF	TGTGCCAGCAGACAAACCGGGACAGGGGCAGGGGAGCTGTTTTTT
NA	TRBV30	TRBJ1-5	NA	CAWSVDAAQPQHF	TGTGCCTGGAGTGTGGACGCGGCTCAGCCCCAGCATTTT
TRBD1	TRBV19	TRBJ1-2	NA	CASSIVAGGIGGYTF	TGTGCCAGTAGTATTGTGGCAGGGGGTATAGGTGGCTACACCTTC